This T cell receptor (beta chain) is from a study of human T cells and chemical hapten exposure (dated by TCRdb to 2020 to 2023). Some background on the complete study: For sensitization, 2% DPC in acetone was applied to a 2 cm by 2 cm area of upper inner arm skin. Patch testing was done on the upper back using Finn chambers containing 0.01% DPC, and results were scored after 6 days according to International Contact Dermatitis Research Group standards. Patients additionally received weekly therapeutic DPC doses to the scalp throughout the roughly 23-week study period. The libraries were sequenced as a pool, and the TCR yield per sample differed mostly because of small variations in library volumes within the pool. Blood samples were taken from patients before sensitization (week 0) and then at 2, 6 and about 24 weeks after DPC sensitization. Roughly 30 alopecia patients provided blood for TCR sequencing at one to four time points (pre-sensitization, 2, 6 and 24 weeks). From each blood RNA sample, both TCR alpha and TCR beta chains were sequenced. The patient cohort, mostly female, included alopecia areata with under or over 50% scalp involvement, alopecia totalis and alopecia universalis. In alopecia patients, the study followed how the peripheral blood TCR repertoire changed in vivo over primary and secondary sensitization to diphenylcyclopropenone (DPC), a hapten. General study outcomes and caveats: After repeated subsampling, changes were observed in the strength of the expansion versus patch-test correlation and in the threshold at which the correlation became significant. All patients had alopecia, a presumed autoimmune disease, so their immune response might differ from that of healthy individuals. The number of PT1 expanded TCRs positively correlated with patch test score, significant at thresholds 8, 16 and 32 but not 4. No change with DPC sensitization was found in the number of TCRs above 1 in 1000 frequency, and no evidence of global repertoire structure alterations was found. Expanded TCRs formed significantly more large CDR3 similarity clusters than pre-sensitization or healthy control sets, consistent with antigen-driven responses.

Concerning this clonotype itself: The antigen this receptor binds is unknown. No base-level quality is on record; no much larger clone is a single base apart.

Per the publication, the time point label means: pre-sensitization, week 0. What this sample's treatment or condition label stands for: therapeutic diphenylcyclopropenone sensitization with weekly scalp DPC. Total RNA was extracted from unfractionated whole blood collected in Tempus Blood RNA tubes. At each patch-test visit, blood was drawn before the patch test was applied. To be eligible, patients had to be aged 18 to 70, diagnosed with alopecia and judged suitable for DPC therapy, while pregnant patients were excluded. Library prep was done by RACE. Sequencing was performed on a NextSeq 500. During library preparation, unique molecular identifiers were attached to individual cDNA molecules so that TCRs could be counted in a quantitative, reproducible way. Processing in the source paper ran as follows. A median of approximately 96,000 TCRs per sample was observed, with a range of 23,224 to 690,600. V, J and CDR3 annotation of the TCR reads was carried out using the Decombinator software suite. To make PS versus PT1 abundance plots, every sample was subsampled to the same number of TCRs (28,000). TCRs were defined as expanded if absent before sensitization and observed at least eight times at the 2-week time point. TCRdb's own reprocessing of the public reads used fastp at Q25 and MiXCR and kept productive beta chains. Each entry is one CDR3 protein sequence, shown with its most common DNA and genes. The V and J calls shown here were made by TCRdb, not taken from the authors' results. The sample data list tens of thousands of distinct CDR3 sequences, and 10% to 15% of these were observed just once. 1.5% to 2% of the sample is held by the ten biggest clonotypes.

Relative to germline, V is missing 0 bases and J is missing 8 bases, with 13 bases of the junction outside any gene match. The germline V gene specifies LGHNA as CDR1 and YSLEER as CDR2. Taken from cysteine to phenylalanine, the CDR3 has 17 residues. This entry keeps only the CDR3 DNA: 51 bases, framed from base 1. The source was whole blood, collected in connection with sensitization to the hapten diphenylcyclopropenone (DPC). The clonotype was recovered from a woman in her thirties or forties with alopecia areata. Some clones in this sample may be carry-over from other donors' samples. This chain is built from TRBV4-3 and TRBJ2-3, and 8 junction bases match TRBD2. For the CDR3, the sequence is CASSQEVAGTRVTTQYF. The DNA reads as follows: TGCGCCAGCAGCCAAGAGGTAGCGGGGACTCGAGTCACTACGCAGTATTTT.